This T cell receptor (beta chain) was documented in a study of cytomegalovirus exposure and HLA in healthy donors. At the level of the study: An earlier analysis found 120 million or so unique TCR beta sequences from about 190 million T cells.

The germline V gene encodes CDR1 SEHNR and CDR2 FQNEAQ (reference sequence). The CDR3 is 14 residues long. V was pared by 5 bases and J by 5 bases, with 15 bases between. A multiplex PCR was run with 60 Vbeta primers and 13 Jbeta primers. Sequencing was performed with immunoSEQ multiplex PCR; in TCRdb, only in-frame clones are kept and a portion is missing. This sample has 150,000 to 200,000 clones; about four fifths occur once, and the top ten carry about 1%. Sequenced: PBMCs. The chain links TRBV7-9 to TRBJ2-5; D is ambiguous. The receptor was derived from a woman aged 40-49 years in good health and CMV-seronegative. The CDR3 sequence: CASSQQQSWETQYF. DNA for the CDR3: TGTGCCAGCAGCCAGCAACAGTCGTGGGAGACCCAGTACTTC.